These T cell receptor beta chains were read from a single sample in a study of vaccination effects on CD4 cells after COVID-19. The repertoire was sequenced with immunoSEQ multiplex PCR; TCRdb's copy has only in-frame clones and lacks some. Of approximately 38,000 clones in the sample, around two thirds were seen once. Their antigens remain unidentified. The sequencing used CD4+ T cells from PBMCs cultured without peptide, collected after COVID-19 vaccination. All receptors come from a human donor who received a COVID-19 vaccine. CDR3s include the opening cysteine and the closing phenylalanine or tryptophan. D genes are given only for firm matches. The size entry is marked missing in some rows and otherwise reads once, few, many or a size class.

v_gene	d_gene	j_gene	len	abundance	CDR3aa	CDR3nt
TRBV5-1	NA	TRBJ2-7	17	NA	CASSLERGKAANTEQYF	TGCGCCAGCAGCTTGGAGAGGGGAAAGGCAGCAAATACGGAGCAGTACTTC
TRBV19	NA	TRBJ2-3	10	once	CASRADTQYF	TGTGCCTCCAGGGCAGATACGCAGTATTTT
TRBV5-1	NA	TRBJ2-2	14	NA	CASSSGQSTGELFF	TGCGCCAGCAGCTCAGGACAGAGCACCGGGGAGCTGTTTTTT
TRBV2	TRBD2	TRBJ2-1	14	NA	CASSEGLAVNEQFF	TGTGCCAGCAGTGAGGGACTAGCGGTCAATGAGCAGTTCTTC
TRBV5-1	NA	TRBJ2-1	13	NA	CASSYLGATEQFF	TGCGCCAGCAGCTACCTGGGTGCTACTGAGCAGTTCTTC
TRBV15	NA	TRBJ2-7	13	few	CATSETTSYEQYF	TGTGCCACCTCCGAGACAACCTCCTACGAGCAGTACTTC
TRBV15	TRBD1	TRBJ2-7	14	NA	CATRVGQLTDEQYF	TGTGCCACCAGGGTGGGACAGTTAACCGACGAGCAGTACTTC
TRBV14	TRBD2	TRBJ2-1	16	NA	CASSPNPGLAYNEQFF	TGTGCCAGCAGCCCAAATCCGGGACTAGCCTACAATGAGCAGTTCTTC
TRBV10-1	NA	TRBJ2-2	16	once	CASSYSPSRYTGELFF	TGCGCCAGCAGTTATAGCCCGAGTCGATACACCGGGGAGCTGTTTTTT
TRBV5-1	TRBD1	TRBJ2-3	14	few	CASTTGPSTDTQYF	TGCGCCAGCACGACAGGGCCTAGCACAGATACGCAGTATTTT